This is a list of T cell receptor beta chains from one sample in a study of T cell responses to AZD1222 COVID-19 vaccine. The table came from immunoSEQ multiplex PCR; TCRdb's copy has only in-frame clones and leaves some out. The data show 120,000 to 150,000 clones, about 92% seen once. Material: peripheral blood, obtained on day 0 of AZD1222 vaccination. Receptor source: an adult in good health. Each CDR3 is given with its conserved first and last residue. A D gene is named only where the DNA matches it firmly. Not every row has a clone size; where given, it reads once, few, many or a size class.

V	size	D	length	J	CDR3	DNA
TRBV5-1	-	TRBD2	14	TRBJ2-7	CASSLSGVSYEQYF	TGCGCCAGCAGCTTGAGCGGGGTCTCCTACGAGCAGTACTTC
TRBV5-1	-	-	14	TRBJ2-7	CASSLDPEGVEQYF	TGCGCCAGCAGCTTGGATCCCGAGGGGGTCGAGCAGTACTTC
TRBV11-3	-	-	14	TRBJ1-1	CASSPGGRGTEAFF	TGTGCCAGCAGCCCCGGTGGTAGGGGGACTGAAGCTTTCTTT
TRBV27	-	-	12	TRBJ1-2	CASRTVNYGYTF	TGTGCCAGCAGGACAGTTAACTATGGCTACACCTTC
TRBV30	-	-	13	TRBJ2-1	CAWSPRGANEQFF	TGTGCCTGGAGTCCCCGGGGGGCCAATGAGCAGTTCTTC
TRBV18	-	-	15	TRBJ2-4	CASSPPGRAKNIQYF	TGTGCCAGCTCACCACCAGGGAGGGCCAAAAACATTCAGTACTTC
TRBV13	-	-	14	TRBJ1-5	CASSLGRQNQPQHF	TGTGCCAGCAGCTTGGGGCGGCAGAATCAGCCCCAGCATTTT
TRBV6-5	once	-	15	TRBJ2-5	CASSHDSTTQETQYF	TGTGCCAGCAGTCACGACAGCACCACTCAAGAGACCCAGTACTTC
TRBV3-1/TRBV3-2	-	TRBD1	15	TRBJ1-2	CASHSTDRPLGGYTF	TGTGCCAGCCACAGCACGGACAGGCCTCTCGGTGGCTACACCTTC
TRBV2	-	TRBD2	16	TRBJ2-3	CASSESSGRFTDTQYF	TGTGCCAGCAGTGAATCCAGCGGGAGGTTCACAGATACGCAGTATTTT
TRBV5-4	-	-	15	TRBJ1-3	CASSLYGAGENTIYF	TGTGCCAGCAGCTTGTATGGGGCCGGAGAAAACACCATATATTTT
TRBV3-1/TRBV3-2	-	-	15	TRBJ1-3	CASSHQGITGNTIYF	TGTGCCAGCAGCCACCAGGGTATTACTGGAAACACCATATATTTT
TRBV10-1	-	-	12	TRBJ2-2	CASAANTGELFF	TGCGCCAGCGCAGCGAACACCGGGGAGCTGTTTTTT
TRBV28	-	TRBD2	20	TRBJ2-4	CASSLFFGEASGGAENIQYF	TGTGCCAGCAGTTTATTTTTCGGAGAGGCTAGCGGGGGGGCCGAAAACATTCAGTACTTC
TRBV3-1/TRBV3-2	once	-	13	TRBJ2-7	CATQRGGSYEQYF	TGTGCCACCCAAAGGGGCGGATCCTACGAGCAGTACTTC
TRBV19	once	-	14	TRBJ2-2	CASTTARVTGELFF	TGTGCCAGTACCACAGCGAGGGTCACCGGGGAGCTGTTTTTT
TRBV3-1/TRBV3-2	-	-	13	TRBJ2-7	CASSQLAGREQYF	TGTGCCAGCAGCCAACTAGCAGGAAGGGAGCAGTACTTC
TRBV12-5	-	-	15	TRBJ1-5	CASGLWGDGNQPQHF	TGTGCTAGTGGTTTGTGGGGTGACGGCAATCAGCCCCAGCATTTT
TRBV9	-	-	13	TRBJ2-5	CASSPSAQETQYF	TGTGCCAGCAGCCCCAGCGCCCAAGAGACCCAGTACTTC
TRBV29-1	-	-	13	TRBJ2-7	CSVVWAGSYEQYF	TGCAGCGTTGTGTGGGCAGGGTCCTACGAGCAGTACTTC
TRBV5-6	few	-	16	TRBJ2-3	CASSSRDLPKADTQYF	TGTGCCAGCAGCAGCCGGGACCTCCCCAAAGCAGATACGCAGTATTTT
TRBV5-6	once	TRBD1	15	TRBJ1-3	CASSLRTGAGNTIYF	TGTGCCAGCAGCTTGCGAACAGGGGCTGGAAACACCATATATTTT
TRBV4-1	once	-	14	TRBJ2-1	CASSPLWGLNEQFF	TGCGCCAGCAGCCCCCTATGGGGTCTCAATGAGCAGTTCTTC
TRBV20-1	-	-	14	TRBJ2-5	CSASPGSRQETQYF	TGCAGTGCTAGTCCCGGGTCCCGCCAAGAGACCCAGTACTTC
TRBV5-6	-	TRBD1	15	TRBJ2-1	CASSDLRDRLNEQFF	TGTGCCAGCAGCGACCTCCGGGACAGGTTAAATGAGCAGTTCTTC
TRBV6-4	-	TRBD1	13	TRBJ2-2	CASSSQGAGELFF	TGTGCCAGCAGTTCACAGGGGGCCGGGGAGCTGTTTTTT
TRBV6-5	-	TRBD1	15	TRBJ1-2	CASGTPGQGDYGYTF	TGTGCCAGCGGAACACCGGGACAGGGGGACTATGGCTACACCTTC
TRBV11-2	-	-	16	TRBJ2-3	CASSYRASKYTDTQYF	TGTGCCAGCAGCTACCGAGCTAGCAAGTACACAGATACGCAGTATTTT
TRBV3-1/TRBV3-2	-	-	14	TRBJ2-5	CASTKTSTQETQYF	TGTGCCAGCACGAAAACTAGTACCCAAGAGACCCAGTACTTC
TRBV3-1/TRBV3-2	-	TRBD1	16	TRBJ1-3	CASSQTDRGVGNTIYF	TGTGCCAGCAGCCAAACCGACAGGGGAGTTGGAAACACCATATATTTT
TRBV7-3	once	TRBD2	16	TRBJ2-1	CASSPWGTSSYNEQFF	TGTGCCAGCAGCCCATGGGGGACTAGCTCCTACAATGAGCAGTTCTTC
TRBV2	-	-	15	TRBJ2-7	CASSEGGRGYGEQYF	TGTGCCAGCAGTGAAGGTGGCAGAGGTTATGGCGAGCAGTACTTC
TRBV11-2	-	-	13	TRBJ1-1	CASSLSGTFEAFF	TGTGCCAGCAGCTTAAGTGGGACATTTGAAGCTTTCTTT
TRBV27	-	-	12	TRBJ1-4	CASFHSNEKLFF	TGTGCCAGCTTCCACAGTAATGAAAAACTGTTTTTT
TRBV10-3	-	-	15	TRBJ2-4	CAISDEGGTKNIQYF	TGTGCCATCAGTGACGAGGGGGGTACCAAAAACATTCAGTACTTC
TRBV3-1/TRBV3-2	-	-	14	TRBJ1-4	CASSQDLGTEKLFF	TGTGCCAGCAGCCAAGATTTAGGGACAGAAAAACTGTTTTTT
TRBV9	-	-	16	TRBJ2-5	CASSVEAGGNQETQYF	TGTGCCAGCAGCGTAGAGGCAGGGGGGAACCAAGAGACCCAGTACTTC
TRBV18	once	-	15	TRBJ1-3	CASSPNTGSGNTIYF	TGTGCCAGCTCACCAAACACAGGCTCTGGAAACACCATATATTTT
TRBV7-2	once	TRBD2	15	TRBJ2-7	CASSWGTSASYEQYF	TGTGCCAGCAGCTGGGGGACTAGCGCGTCCTACGAGCAGTACTTC
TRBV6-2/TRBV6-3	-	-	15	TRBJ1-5	CASSYSGRANQPQHF	TGTGCCAGCAGTTACTCTGGTCGGGCGAATCAGCCCCAGCATTTT
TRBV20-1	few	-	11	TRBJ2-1	CSATQGLEQFF	TGCAGTGCTACACAAGGGCTTGAGCAGTTCTTC
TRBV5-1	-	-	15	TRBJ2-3	CASSPSGTRTDTQYF	TGCGCCAGCAGCCCAAGCGGGACACGCACAGATACGCAGTATTTT
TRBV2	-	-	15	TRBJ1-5	CASTEELGGNQPQHF	TGTGCCAGCACGGAGGAACTTGGGGGCAATCAGCCCCAGCATTTT
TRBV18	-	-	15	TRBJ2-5	CASSPPRGQGETQYF	TGTGCCAGCTCACCACCGCGCGGGCAGGGGGAGACCCAGTACTTC
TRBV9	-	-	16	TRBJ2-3	CASSVAGQSSGDTQYF	TGTGCCAGCAGCGTAGCTGGACAGAGCTCAGGGGATACGCAGTATTTT
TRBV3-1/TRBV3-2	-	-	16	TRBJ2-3	CASSQAPGHSTDTQYF	TGTGCCAGCAGCCAAGCCCCGGGTCATAGCACAGATACGCAGTATTTT
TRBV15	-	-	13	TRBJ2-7	CATSRAQTYEQYF	TGTGCCACCAGCAGAGCACAGACCTACGAGCAGTACTTC
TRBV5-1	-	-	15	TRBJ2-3	CASSLARIFERTQYF	TGCGCCAGCAGCTTGGCCAGGATTTTCGAGCGTACGCAGTATTTT
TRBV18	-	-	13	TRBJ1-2	CASSQELNYGYTF	TGTGCCAGCTCACAGGAGCTTAACTATGGCTACACCTTC